Each of the 17 T cell receptor beta chains below was sequenced from the same sample in a study of blood T cell repertoires in COVID-19. Repertoires were generated with immunoSEQ multiplex PCR, while TCRdb's copy carries only in-frame clones and drops some. The table lists around 200,000 clones, 70% to 85% of them singletons. Sequencing was carried out using peripheral blood. These receptors were collected from a man aged 45-60 years who had recovered from COVID-19.

This rearrangement joins TRBV18 to TRBJ2-7; the match to TRBD1 covers 7 bases. This CDR3 spans 15 amino acids. Germline V gene data show CDR1 as KGHSH and CDR2 as LQKENI. Germline trimming cut 4 bases from V and 2 bases from J; bases unmatched to any gene: 8. The CDR3 DNA reads TGTGCCAGCTCACGATTCAATGACAGGGCCTACGAGCAGTACTTC. It translates to CASSRFNDRAYEQYF.

This clone occurred a few times. V and J are TRBV28 and TRBJ2-3; D perhaps matches TRBD1 (5 bases). V was pared by 8 bases and J by 5 bases, with 8 bases between. This CDR3 comprises 11 residues. The germline gives CDR1 MDHEN, CDR2 SYDVKM. The CDR3 DNA reads as TGTGCCAGCCTCCAGGGAGATACGCAGTATTTT. Translation gives CASLQGDTQYF.

This clone was seen a few times. V and J are TRBV10-3 and TRBJ2-1; weak D call: TRBD1 (6 bases). Trimming pared 3 bases from V and 5 bases from J, leaving 11 bases between. Germline CDR1 reads ENHRY; CDR2 reads SYGVKD. The CDR3 loop spans 14 amino acids. CDR3 amino acids: CAISDNRADNEQFF. The CDR3 nucleotides are TGTGCCATCAGTGACAACAGGGCGGACAATGAGCAGTTCTTC.

The chain has TRBV5-8 and TRBJ2-5; D is undetermined. CDR3 length: 11 amino acids. Trimming shortened V by 4 bases and J by 5 bases, and 6 bases separated the two germline ends. From germline, CDR1 is SGHTS and CDR2 YDEGEE. The CDR3: CASSRWETQYF. The CDR3 nucleotides read TGTGCCAGCAGCCGGTGGGAGACCCAGTACTTC.

The gene calls are TRBV6-5 and TRBJ1-5; the match to TRBD1 covers 7 bases. Germline-derived CDR1 and CDR2 are MNHEY and SVGAGI. The CDR3 is made up of 14 amino acids. After removal of 9 bases from V and 6 bases from J, the junction contained 11 bases not matched to a gene. The CDR3 here is CASLQTGFGQPQHF. CDR3 sequence (DNA): TGTGCCAGTCTACAGACAGGGTTTGGTCAGCCCCAGCATTTT.

The rearrangement joins TRBV6-4 to TRBJ2-1; 9 nucleotides match TRBD2. Germline V CDR1 and CDR2: MRHNA, SNTAGT. J was trimmed by 0 bases and V by 6 bases; bases with no gene match: 6. The CDR3 sequence is 16 residues long. For the CDR3, the DNA is TGTGCCAGCAGCCGTAAGACTAGCGGCTCCTACAATGAGCAGTTCTTC. Encoded protein: CASSRKTSGSYNEQFF.

V gene TRBV2 combines with J gene TRBJ1-2; the D is unclear. Looked up from germline, CDR1 is SNHLY and CDR2 is FYNNEI. The length of the CDR3 is 11 residues. V lost 7 bases, J lost 5 bases, and 8 bases lay in between. The CDR3 is CASTISYGYTF. CDR3 coding DNA: TGTGCCAGCACGATCAGTTATGGCTACACCTTC.

The J gene is TRBJ1-1, the V gene TRBV12-3 or TRBV12-4; no clear D gene. V lost 6 bases to trimming and J lost 7 bases, with 12 bases between them. The CDR3 runs 12 residues. The CDR3 is CASRPNRGEAFF. In DNA form, the CDR3 reads TGTGCCAGCAGACCCAACCGAGGTGAAGCTTTCTTT.

Turning to this clone: Other nucleotide sequences in the sample specify the same CDR3. The J gene is TRBJ1-1, the V gene TRBV27; possibly TRBD1 for D (5 bases). The CDR3 loop spans 14 amino acids. Trimming shortened V by 4 bases and J by 2 bases, and 11 bases separated the two germline ends. Germline-derived CDR1 and CDR2 are MNHEY and SMNVEV (reference sequence). The CDR3, as DNA: TGTGCCAGCAGTTCACCAGGGTCCAACACTGAAGCTTTCTTT. It translates to CASSSPGSNTEAFF.

The J gene is TRBJ2-1, the V gene TRBV6-5; D possibly corresponds to TRBD2 (6 bases). Trimming stripped 2 bases from V and 14 bases from J, with 10 bases between. The germline CDR1 and CDR2 sequences are MNHEY and SVGAGI. The CDR3 runs 11 residues. The CDR3 region is CASSYRDWEFF. CDR3 DNA sequence: TGTGCCAGCAGTTACCGGGACTGGGAGTTCTTC.

This clone was recorded once. The J gene is TRBJ1-2, the V gene TRBV4-3, with D perhaps TRBD1 (6 bases). V lost 0 bases and J lost 7, with 18 bases in between. CDR1 is LGHNA and CDR2 is YSLEER in the germline V gene. The CDR3 has 16 amino acids. The CDR3 coding sequence is TGCGCCAGCAGCCAAGATAAGGGACAAGCAGCCGGTGGCTACACCTTC. Translated, it gives CASSQDKGQAAGGYTF.

The V gene is TRBV7-8, the J gene TRBJ1-5; D unclear. V lost 1 base and J lost 5, with 6 bases in between. CDR1 is SGHVS, CDR2 FQNEAQ, per germline. This CDR3 is built from 13 residues. The CDR3 coding sequence is TGTGCCAGCAGCTTAGGGAGAGATCAGCCCCAGCATTTT. It codes for CASSLGRDQPQHF.

V is TRBV5-1 and J is TRBJ2-7; 14 nucleotides align to TRBD2. Looked up from germline, CDR1 is SGHRS and CDR2 is YFSETQ. V shed 4 bases and J 3 bases; nucleotides not matched to a gene: 12. The CDR3 has 18 residues. The CDR3 loop is CASSTPGTSGSSGYEQYF. DNA of the CDR3: TGCGCCAGCAGCACCCCCGGGACTAGCGGGAGTAGTGGCTACGAGCAGTACTTC.

This clone was found many times. This rearrangement joins TRBV18 to TRBJ2-2, with 13 bases that match TRBD2. Germline-derived CDR1 and CDR2 are KGHSH and LQKENI. This CDR3 has 16 residues. With V trimmed by 2 bases and J by 6 bases, 3 bases remained unmatched. The CDR3 DNA reads TGTGCCAGCTCACCAAGGACTAGCGGGAGTCCCGGGGAGCTGTTTTTT. It is translated as CASSPRTSGSPGELFF.

In its sample, this clone was seen once. The V gene is TRBV6-2 or TRBV6-3, the J gene TRBJ2-7, with D perhaps matching TRBD2 (6 bases). Per the germline V gene, CDR1 is MNHEY and CDR2 is SVGEGT. V was pared by 0 bases and J by 3 bases, with 15 bases between. This CDR3 contains 16 residues. For the CDR3, the DNA is TGTGCCAGCAGTTACTCGGGTGGACTATCCGACTACGAGCAGTACTTC. Amino acids: CASSYSGGLSDYEQYF.

CDR3 sequence (DNA): TGTGCCAGTGGGGGGCTAGCGGCCTACAATGAGCAGTTCTTC. This encodes CASGGLAAYNEQFF. The V call is TRBV19, the J call TRBJ2-1, with D possibly TRBD2 on 7 matching bases. The germline CDR1 and CDR2 sequences are LNHDA and SQIVND (reference sequence). V lost 8 bases, J lost 2 bases, and 13 bases lay in between. The CDR3 contains 14 residues. The complete variable domain, with remaining parts taken from reference TRBV19 and TRBJ2-1, reads DGGITQSPKYLFRKEGQNVTLSCEQNLNHDAMYWYRQDPGQGLRLIYYSQIVNDFQKGDIAEGYSVSREKKESFPLTVTSAQKNPTAFYLCASGGLAAYNEQFFGPGTRLTVL.

The J gene is TRBJ1-5, the V gene TRBV21-1; the table's D call of TRBD1 was not tested on the DNA. TRBV21-1 is a pseudogene segment. The CDR3 length is 19 residues. The CDR3 nucleotides read TGTGCCAGCAGCAATAAAGGGACAGGGGGCGAGTTCGGGAATCAGCCCCAGCATTTT. It codes for CASSNKGTGGEFGNQPQHF.